The 13 T cell receptor beta chains below all came from one sample that was sequenced in a study of shared clonotypes between healthy human individuals. Method: immunoSEQ multiplex PCR; TCRdb's copy keeps in-frame clones and lacks some. The sample records around 700,000 clones, around 73% being singletons. Sequencing was performed on memory CD4+ T cells sorted from blood. Stated subset: CD45RA-negative fraction. The receptors derive from a woman younger than 45 in good health.

This CDR3 reads CASSSGEGHTEAFF. The CDR3 DNA follows: TGCGCCAGCAGCTCTGGGGAGGGGCACACTGAAGCTTTCTTT. The V and J genes are TRBV5-1 and TRBJ1-1, with D possibly matching TRBD1 (5 bases). Looked up from germline, CDR1 is SGHRS and CDR2 is YFSETQ. The CDR3 is 14 residues long. V was clipped by 3 bases and J by 3 bases, with 12 bases between them.

This clone was seen only once. V and J are TRBV28 and TRBJ2-2, with 9 bases lining up with TRBD1. Trimming at V came to 5 bases and at J to 5 bases, leaving 6 bases not matched to a gene. This CDR3 comprises 15 residues. CDR1 MDHEN and CDR2 SYDVKM come from the germline V gene. CDR3 region: CASSGQGRGTGELFF. The CDR3 DNA reads as TGTGCCAGCAGTGGACAGGGGAGGGGGACCGGGGAGCTGTTTTTT.

This clone appeared a few times. V gene TRBV2 combines with J gene TRBJ2-7; D is perhaps TRBD1 (5 bases). V lost 7 bases and J lost 6, with 19 bases in between. There are 14 residues in the CDR3. Germline assignment: CDR1 SNHLY and CDR2 FYNNEI. CDR3 sequence reads: CASIGVGNRFEQYF. For the CDR3, the DNA is TGTGCCAGCATAGGCGTCGGTAACAGGTTCGAGCAGTACTTC.

The V and J genes are TRBV25-1 and TRBJ1-4, with 8 bases aligning to TRBD1. The V gene end was trimmed by 3 bases and the J gene end by 4 bases; junction bases not matched to a gene: 7. The CDR3 is 16 residues long. Germline V gives CDR1 MGHDK, CDR2 SYGVNS. The CDR3 here is CASSETQGAVNEKLFF. The CDR3, as DNA: TGTGCCAGCAGTGAGACTCAGGGGGCTGTTAATGAAAAACTGTTTTTT.

The V call is TRBV28, the J call TRBJ2-1, with D possibly being TRBD2 (6 bases). The V end lost 6 bases, the J end lost 2 bases, and 14 bases lay between the germline ends. The CDR3 contains 15 residues. In germline, CDR1 is MDHEN, CDR2 SYDVKM. CDR3 loop: CASSSRERTYNEQFF. CDR3 DNA sequence: TGTGCCAGCAGCTCACGGGAGCGAACCTACAATGAGCAGTTCTTC.

The rearrangement uses TRBV5-8 and TRBJ1-2, with TRBD1 as a possible D gene (6 bases). CDR1 is SGHTS, CDR2 YDEGEE, per germline. Trimming cost V 4 bases and J 3 bases, with 13 bases left between them. This CDR3 is built from 14 residues. CDR3 DNA: TGTGCCAGCAGCATAAGACAGGTCCACTATGGCTACACCTTC. It is translated as CASSIRQVHYGYTF.

Comments on this clone: This sample also contains other DNA sequences that code for the same CDR3. The chain uses TRBV5-1 and TRBJ1-5; 9 bases line up with TRBD1. Germline V CDR1 and CDR2: SGHRS, YFSETQ. The CDR3 totals 15 residues. After removal of 4 bases from V and 1 base from J, the junction contained 3 bases not matched to a gene. The CDR3 reads CASSRTGDSNQPQHF. DNA of the CDR3: TGCGCCAGCAGCCGGACAGGGGACAGCAATCAGCCCCAGCATTTT.

The chain employs TRBV27 and TRBJ2-3; no clear D. The CDR3 consists of 14 residues. V dropped 6 bases and J dropped 4 bases, with 14 bases sitting between them. In germline, CDR1 is MNHEY, CDR2 SMNVEV (reference sequence). CDR3 region: CASRALGRADTQYF. CDR3 nucleotides: TGTGCCAGCAGAGCTCTTGGACGCGCAGATACGCAGTATTTT.

This sequence joins TRBV28 and TRBJ1-5, with D tentatively TRBD1 (6 bases). V dropped 3 bases and J dropped 6 bases, with 9 bases sitting between them. Per the germline V gene, CDR1 is MDHEN and CDR2 is SYDVKM. The CDR3 runs 13 residues. CDR3 in amino acids: CASSFSGAQPQHF. The CDR3 DNA is TGTGCCAGCAGTTTTTCAGGGGCTCAGCCCCAGCATTTT.

This clone was seen more than once but under ten times. V gene TRBV10-3 combines with J gene TRBJ2-3, with D maybe TRBD2 (6 bases). CDR1 and CDR2 (germline): ENHRY, SYGVKD. The CDR3 has 11 amino acids. The V end lost 10 bases, the J end lost 6 bases, and 11 bases lay between the germline ends. This chain's CDR3 is CATRGADTQYF. The CDR3 bases are TGTGCCACGCGCGGGGCGGATACGCAGTATTTT.

The gene calls are TRBV27 and TRBJ2-1; D assignment may be TRBD1 or TRBD2 (5 bases each). The V end lost 3 bases, the J end lost 5 bases, and 14 bases lay between the germline ends. The CDR3 length is 15 residues. Germline V CDR1 and CDR2: MNHEY, SMNVEV (reference sequence). The CDR3 nucleotides read TGTGCCAGCAGTTTTGGGACCCTGTTTAACAATGAGCAGTTCTTC. Its translation is CASSFGTLFNNEQFF.

To note about this clone: One base separates it from a far larger clone, so it is likely a read error. J is TRBJ1-2 and V is TRBV11-2; tentative D call: TRBD1 (6 bases). Germline V gene data show CDR1 as SGHAT and CDR2 as FQNNGV. CDR3 length equals 15 residues. CDR3 in amino acids: CASSLEGQMDYGHTF. DNA of the CDR3: TGTGCCAGCAGCTTAGAAGGACAGATGGACTATGGCCACACCTTC.

The rearrangement uses TRBV29-1 and TRBJ1-5; 7 nucleotides match TRBD1. The V and J ends lost 4 bases and 6 bases, in that order; junction bases with no gene match: 3. Germline lookup yields CDR1 SQVTM and CDR2 ANQGSEA. This CDR3 contains 12 residues. For the CDR3, the DNA is TGCAGCGTTGCGCAGGGGGGTCAGCCCCAGCATTTT. This gives the protein CSVAQGGQPQHF.